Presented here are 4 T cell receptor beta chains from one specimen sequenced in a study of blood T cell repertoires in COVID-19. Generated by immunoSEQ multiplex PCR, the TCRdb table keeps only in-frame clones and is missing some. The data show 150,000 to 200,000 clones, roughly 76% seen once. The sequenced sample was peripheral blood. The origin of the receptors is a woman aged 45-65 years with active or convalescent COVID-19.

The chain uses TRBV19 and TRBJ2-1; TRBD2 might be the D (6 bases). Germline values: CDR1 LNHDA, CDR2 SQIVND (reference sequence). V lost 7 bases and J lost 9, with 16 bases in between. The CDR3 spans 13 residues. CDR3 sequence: CASTWRDVGEQFF. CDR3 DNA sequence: TGTGCCAGTACTTGGCGGGATGTGGGTGAGCAGTTCTTC. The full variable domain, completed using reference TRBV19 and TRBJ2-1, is DGGITQSPKYLFRKEGQNVTLSCEQNLNHDAMYWYRQDPGQGLRLIYYSQIVNDFQKGDIAEGYSVSREKKESFPLTVTSAQKNPTAFYLCASTWRDVGEQFFGPGTRLTVL.

The CDR3 nucleotides read TGTGCCAGCAGCCAAGGTCTGGAGACTGAAGCTTTCTTT. It specifies CASSQGLETEAFF. This chain joins TRBV14 and TRBJ1-1; the D is unclear. Per germline, CDR1 SGHDN and CDR2 FVKESK. This CDR3 is 13 amino acids long. Trimming cost V 1 base and J 5 bases, with 8 bases left between them. The whole variable domain, remainder taken from reference TRBV14 and TRBJ1-1, is EAGVTQFPSHSVIEKGQTVTLRCDPISGHDNLYWYRRVMGKEIKFLLHFVKESKQDESGMPNNRFLAERTGGTYSTLKVQPAELEDSGVYFCASSQGLETEAFFGQGTRLTVV.

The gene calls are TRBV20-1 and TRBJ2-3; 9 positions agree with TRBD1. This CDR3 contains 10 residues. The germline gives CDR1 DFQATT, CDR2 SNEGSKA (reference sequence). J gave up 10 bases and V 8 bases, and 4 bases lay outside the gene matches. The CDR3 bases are TGCAGTATACAGGGGGCCCCGCAGTATTTT. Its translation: CSIQGAPQYF.

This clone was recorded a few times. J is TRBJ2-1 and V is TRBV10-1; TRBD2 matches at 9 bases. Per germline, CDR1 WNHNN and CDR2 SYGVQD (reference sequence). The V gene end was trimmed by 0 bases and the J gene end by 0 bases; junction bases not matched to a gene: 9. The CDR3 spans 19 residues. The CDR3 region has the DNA TGCGCCAGCAGTGAGTCGAAGCCACTAGCGGGCAGCTCCTACAATGAGCAGTTCTTC. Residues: CASSESKPLAGSSYNEQFF.